These 22 T cell receptor beta chains came from one sample sequenced in a study of T cell changes during pregnancy in multiple sclerosis. The data were produced by immunoSEQ multiplex PCR, yet TCRdb's version contains in-frame clones alone and is incomplete. There are about 97,000 clones in the sample; over 75% occur only once, and 0.76% lies in the top ten. The sequences come from peripheral blood, collected in the second trimester of pregnancy. The receptors stem from a female donor in good health, enrolled as a control in a pregnancy study.

V gene TRBV29-1 combines with J gene TRBJ1-1; TRBD1 matches at 8 bases. CDR1 and CDR2 from the germline V gene are SQVTM and ANQGSEA. The CDR3 consists of 14 residues. V trimming: 6 bases; J trimming: 1 base; junction bases outside the gene matches: 7. In DNA form, the CDR3 reads TGCAGCGTCCATTGGGGGACAGGGAACACTGAAGCTTTCTTT. Protein product: CSVHWGTGNTEAFF. Complete variable domain (other parts from reference TRBV29-1 and TRBJ1-1): SAVISQKPSRDICQRGTSLTIQCQVDSQVTMMFWYRQQPGQSLTLIATANQGSEATYESGFVIDKFPISRPNLTFSTLTVSNMSPEDSSIYLCSVHWGTGNTEAFFGQGTRLTVV.

V and J are TRBV6-5 and TRBJ2-7; D gene ambiguous. The CDR3 loop spans 14 amino acids. Per germline, CDR1 MNHEY and CDR2 SVGAGI. V gave up 0 bases and J gave up 1 base, with 7 bases separating them. CDR3: CASSYSASSYEQYF. The CDR3 DNA reads as TGTGCCAGCAGTTACTCGGCCAGTTCCTACGAGCAGTACTTC.

This sequence joins TRBV9 and TRBJ2-1; 10 bases align to TRBD2. CDR3 size: 16 residues. The germline CDR1 and CDR2 sequences are SGDLS and YYNGEE. V trimming: 2 bases; J trimming: 2 bases; junction bases outside the gene matches: 4. The CDR3 spells CASSVPSGGAYNEQFF. The CDR3 nucleotides read TGTGCCAGCAGCGTCCCGAGCGGGGGGGCCTACAATGAGCAGTTCTTC.

V is TRBV28 and J is TRBJ2-5; 12 bases agree with TRBD2. The CDR3 runs 15 residues. The germline V gene has CDR1 MDHEN and CDR2 SYDVKM. V dropped 6 bases and J dropped 5; count of bases not matched to a gene: 7. The CDR3 reads CASSPSGRAGETQYF. The CDR3 DNA is TGTGCCAGCAGCCCTAGCGGGAGGGCCGGGGAGACCCAGTACTTC.

This clone has more than one count but fewer than ten. The rearrangement links TRBV13 to TRBJ2-7; 9 positions agree with TRBD2. The CDR3 runs to 19 residues. Germline V gene data show CDR1 as PRHDT and CDR2 as FYEKMQ (reference sequence). The trim removed 5 bases at V and 2 bases at J, leaving 19 bases unmatched. CDR3 sequence: CASSPDPRRAGGPPYEQYF. In DNA form, the CDR3 reads TGTGCCAGCAGCCCCGACCCTAGGCGGGCGGGAGGGCCACCCTACGAGCAGTACTTC.

The rearrangement joins TRBV27 to TRBJ1-1, with D maybe TRBD1 (6 bases). CDR1 and CDR2 from the germline V gene are MNHEY and SMNVEV (reference sequence). Trimming took 3 bases from V and 6 from J, leaving 11 bases between them. This CDR3 comprises 13 residues. This CDR3 reads CASSFRRGSEAFF. As DNA, the CDR3 is TGTGCCAGCAGTTTCCGCAGGGGATCTGAAGCTTTCTTT.

The genes are TRBV5-1 and TRBJ2-3; D may be TRBD1 (5 bases). In germline, CDR1 is SGHRS, CDR2 YFSETQ. V was shortened by 1 base and J by 5 bases, with 11 bases between the two germline ends. This CDR3 contains 14 residues. CDR3 residues: CASSLTTALDTQYF. The CDR3 nucleotides read TGCGCCAGCAGCTTGACGACAGCTTTAGATACGCAGTATTTT.

This chain links TRBV10-2 with TRBJ1-1; D perhaps matches TRBD1 (5 bases). V was pared by 3 bases and J by 4 bases, with 18 bases between. Germline CDR1 is WSHSY and CDR2 is SAAADI. The CDR3 consists of 16 residues. The CDR3, as DNA: TGCGCCAGCAGTGATTCCGGGACTCGCTCTTCCACTGAAGCTTTCTTT. This codes for CASSDSGTRSSTEAFF.

This clone was seen only once. The DNA for the CDR3 is TGCGCCAGCAGGATGGGGACAGACGGCAATCAGCCCCAGCATTTT. Translated, it gives CASRMGTDGNQPQHF. The chain uses TRBV10-2 and TRBJ1-5; 7 bases are a match to TRBD1. The J segment lost 2 bases and the V segment lost 6 bases, leaving 7 bases of the junction unmatched. Germline V gene sequence: CDR1 WSHSY, CDR2 SAAADI. The CDR3 consists of 15 residues.

The chain is built from TRBV19 and TRBJ2-7; TRBD2 matches 7 bases. V was pared by 1 base and J by 6 bases, with 3 bases of the junction left unmatched. This CDR3 is built from 13 residues. Per germline, CDR1 LNHDA and CDR2 SQIVND (reference sequence). This CDR3 reads CASSIGTGGEQYF. The CDR3 DNA sequence: TGTGCCAGTAGTATAGGAACGGGGGGCGAGCAGTACTTC.

CDR3 DNA: TGTGCCAGCAGTGAATCAGGGGATGGCTACACCTTC. As protein: CASSESGDGYTF. This chain connects TRBV6-1 to TRBJ1-2, with D possibly matching TRBD1 (6 bases). With 2 bases removed from V and 6 bases from J, the gap between germline ends came to 7 bases. Per the germline V gene, CDR1 is MNHNS and CDR2 is SASEGT. The CDR3 covers 12 residues.

The rearrangement uses TRBV6-1 and TRBJ1-5; D is perhaps TRBD1 (6 bases). Deletions cut 6 bases from V and 4 bases from J, with 13 bases between. CDR3 length: 14 amino acids. Germline V CDR1 and CDR2: MNHNS, SASEGT. For the CDR3, the DNA is TGTGCCAGCAGAATAACGAGGGGGAATCAGCCCCAGCATTTT. Encoded protein: CASRITRGNQPQHF.

The J gene is TRBJ1-1, the V gene TRBV7-8, with 7 positions matching TRBD1. Germline V CDR1 and CDR2: SGHVS, FQNEAQ. CDR3 size: 15 residues. Trimming cost V 5 bases and J 5 bases; bases outside gene matches: 11. The CDR3 is CASSLTRGSVTEAFF. CDR3 nucleotide sequence: TGTGCCAGCAGCCTCACCAGGGGGTCCGTGACTGAAGCTTTCTTT. Looking up the rest from reference TRBV7-8 and TRBJ1-1 gives the full variable domain: GAGVSQSPRYKVAKRGQDVALRCDPISGHVSLFWYQQALGQGPEFLTYFQNEAQLDKSGLPSDRFFAERPEGSVSTLKIQRTQQEDSAVYLCASSLTRGSVTEAFFGQGTRLTVV.

The chain combines TRBV11-2 with TRBJ1-1; TRBD1 is a possible D gene (5 bases). Germline V gives CDR1 SGHAT, CDR2 FQNNGV. The germline V and J ends were trimmed by 1 base and 4 bases, with 10 bases remaining between them. The CDR3 runs 14 residues. The CDR3 DNA is TGTGCCAGCAGCTTAGTCCAGGGCGGCACTGAAGCTTTCTTT. It yields the protein CASSLVQGGTEAFF.

The chain combines TRBV9 with TRBJ2-3, with 8 bases identical to TRBD2. V was clipped by 0 bases and J by 2 bases; unmatched bases: 5. Germline V lookup: CDR1 SGDLS, CDR2 YYNGEE. The CDR3 contains 16 residues. As DNA, the CDR3 is TGTGCCAGCAGCGTAGGGGCGGGGGGCCCCACAGATACGCAGTATTTT. This encodes CASSVGAGGPTDTQYF.

This clone occurred once. The rearrangement uses TRBV19 and TRBJ2-7, with TRBD2 matching 8 bases. The CDR3 consists of 15 residues. V was pared by 7 bases and J by 4 bases, with 12 bases of the junction left unmatched. Germline CDR1 and CDR2: LNHDA and SQIVND (reference sequence). The CDR3 loop reads CASKPPGLGNYEQYF. The DNA for the CDR3 is TGTGCCAGTAAACCCCCGGGACTAGGAAATTACGAGCAGTACTTC.

The chain employs TRBV19 and TRBJ2-4; 8 bases fit TRBD1. CDR3 length: 18 residues. CDR1 is LNHDA and CDR2 is SQIVND in the germline V gene (reference sequence). V lost 5 bases to trimming and J lost 3 bases; unmatched junction nucleotides: 15. The CDR3 region is CASSANFRQGNGKNIQYF. CDR3 nucleotide sequence: TGTGCCAGTAGTGCGAATTTCCGACAGGGGAACGGCAAAAACATTCAGTACTTC.

The J gene is TRBJ2-6, the V gene TRBV29-1; tentatively, D is TRBD1 (5 bases). Trimming cost V 2 bases and J 4 bases, with 9 bases left between them. Germline V gene sequence: CDR1 SQVTM, CDR2 ANQGSEA. This CDR3 has 14 residues. This chain's CDR3 is CSVEQGSGANVLTF. The CDR3 DNA reads as TGCAGCGTTGAACAGGGATCCGGGGCCAACGTCCTGACTTTC.

The chain employs TRBV9 and TRBJ2-5; 7 bases fit TRBD2. In germline, CDR1 is SGDLS, CDR2 YYNGEE. The J segment lost 5 bases and the V segment lost 4 bases, leaving 8 bases of the junction unmatched. This CDR3 spans 14 amino acids. In nucleotides, the CDR3 is TGTGCCAGCAGCCTGGGCGGGGGAGGCGAGACCCAGTACTTC. Its translation is CASSLGGGGETQYF. The whole variable domain, remainder taken from reference TRBV9 and TRBJ2-5, is DSGVTQTPKHLITATGQRVTLRCSPRSGDLSVYWYQQSLDQGLQFLIQYYNGEERAKGNILERFSAQQFPDLHSELNLSSLELGDSALYFCASSLGGGGETQYFGPGTRLLVL.

This clone was counted between two and nine times. This chain uses TRBV5-1 with TRBJ1-5; D is ambiguous. This CDR3 region has 15 residues. Germline CDR1 reads SGHRS; CDR2 reads YFSETQ. The V gene lost 0 bases and the J gene lost 0 bases, with 7 bases spanning the gap. The CDR3, as DNA: TGCGCCAGCAGCTTGGGCGGCTATAGCAATCAGCCCCAGCATTTT. Its protein product is CASSLGGYSNQPQHF.

The CDR3 coding sequence is TGTGCCAGCAGCTTACTAGGCCCGGGGGAAGAGACCCAGTACTTC. It yields the protein CASSLLGPGEETQYF. The rearrangement joins TRBV7-6 to TRBJ2-5; perhaps TRBD2 as D (6 bases). The germline gives CDR1 SGHVS, CDR2 FNYEAQ. V shed 2 bases and J shed 3 bases, with 13 bases lying between them. The CDR3 runs to 15 residues.

The chain joins TRBV29-1 to TRBJ1-1; D is perhaps TRBD1 (6 bases). Germline V gene data show CDR1 as SQVTM and CDR2 as ANQGSEA. CDR3 length equals 13 residues. Trimming pared 8 bases from V and 3 bases from J, leaving 16 bases between. In DNA form, the CDR3 reads TGCAGCCCCAAGGGGGTTGGGGACACTGAAGCTTTCTTT. It encodes CSPKGVGDTEAFF.